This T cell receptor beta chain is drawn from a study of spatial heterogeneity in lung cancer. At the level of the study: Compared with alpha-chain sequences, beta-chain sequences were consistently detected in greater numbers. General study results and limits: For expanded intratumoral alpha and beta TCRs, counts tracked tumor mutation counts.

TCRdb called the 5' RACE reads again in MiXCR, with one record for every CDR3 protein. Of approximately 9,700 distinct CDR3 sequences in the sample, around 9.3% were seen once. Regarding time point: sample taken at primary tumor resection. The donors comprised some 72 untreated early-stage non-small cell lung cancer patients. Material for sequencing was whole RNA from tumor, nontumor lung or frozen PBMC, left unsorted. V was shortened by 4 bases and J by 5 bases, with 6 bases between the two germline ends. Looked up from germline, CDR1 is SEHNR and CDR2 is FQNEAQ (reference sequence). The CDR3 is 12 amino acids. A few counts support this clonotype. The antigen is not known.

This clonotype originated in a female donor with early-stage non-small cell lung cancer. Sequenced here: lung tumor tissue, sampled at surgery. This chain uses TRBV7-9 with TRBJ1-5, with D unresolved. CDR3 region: CASSSSYQPQHF. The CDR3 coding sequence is TGTGCCAGCAGCTCCAGCTATCAGCCCCAGCATTTT. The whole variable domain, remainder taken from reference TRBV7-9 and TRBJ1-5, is DTGVSQNPRHKITKRGQNVTFRCDPISEHNRLYWYRQTLGQGPEFLTYFQNEAQLEKSRLLSDRFSAERPKGSFSTLEIQRTEQGDSAMYLCASSSSYQPQHFGDGTRLSIL.